Below, 19 T cell receptor beta chains from the same sample are listed, as sequenced in a study of cytomegalovirus exposure and HLA in healthy donors. Primers included in the PCR were 60 Vbeta and 13 Jbeta primers. Here immunoSEQ multiplex PCR was the method, and the copy in TCRdb shows in-frame clones only, minus some. Here the sample spans around 250,000 clones, over 90% being singletons. The source material was PBMCs. These receptors were collected from a girl aged 2 to 9 in good health and CMV-seronegative.

This clone has only one observation. The chain links TRBV7-6 to TRBJ2-3; 13 positions match TRBD2. Germline CDR1 is SGHVS and CDR2 is FNYEAQ. The CDR3 is 19 amino acids. The trim removed 2 bases at V and 0 bases at J, leaving 8 bases unmatched. Written as DNA, the CDR3 is TGTGCCAGCAGCTTAACTACTAGCGGGGGGGCATGGAGCACAGATACGCAGTATTTT. It is translated as CASSLTTSGGAWSTDTQYF.

V and J are TRBV5-6 and TRBJ2-7; 11 positions match TRBD2. Germline lookup yields CDR1 SGHDT and CDR2 YYEEEE. The ends lost 4 bases at V and 3 bases at J; junction bases unmatched: 6. This CDR3 comprises 15 residues. The CDR3 is CASSLTGLADYEQYF. The CDR3 DNA reads as TGTGCCAGCAGCCTCACGGGACTAGCGGACTACGAGCAGTACTTC. The variable domain in full, completed from reference TRBV5-6 and TRBJ2-7, reads DAGVTQSPTHLIKTRGQQVTLRCSPKSGHDTVSWYQQALGQGPQFIFQYYEEEERQRGNFPDRFSGHQFPNYSSELNVNALLLGDSALYLCASSLTGLADYEQYFGPGTRLTVT.

This clone was detected once. The genes are TRBV10-1 and TRBJ2-4; TRBD1 might be the D (5 bases). The V and J ends lost 9 bases and 5 bases respectively, with 17 bases between them. Germline CDR1 WNHNN, CDR2 SYGVQD (reference sequence). The CDR3 length is 14 residues. CDR3 sequence (DNA): TGCGCCAGGCCCCTCCGGACAAGGGAAAACATTCAGTACTTC. Protein sequence: CARPLRTRENIQYF.

The chain carries TRBV19 and TRBJ2-1, with 9 nucleotides matching TRBD2. The V gene's germline CDR1 is LNHDA and CDR2 SQIVND (reference sequence). V lost 7 bases and J lost 4; bases outside the gene matches: 5. The CDR3 is made up of 14 amino acids. CDR3 nucleotides: TGTGCCAGTAATCAGGCGGGGGGGTACAATGAGCAGTTCTTC. The encoded protein is CASNQAGGYNEQFF. The entire variable domain, with the rest obtained from reference TRBV19 and TRBJ2-1, is as follows: DGGITQSPKYLFRKEGQNVTLSCEQNLNHDAMYWYRQDPGQGLRLIYYSQIVNDFQKGDIAEGYSVSREKKESFPLTVTSAQKNPTAFYLCASNQAGGYNEQFFGPGTRLTVL.

This chain joins TRBV4-1 and TRBJ2-1; 9 bases are shared with TRBD2. This CDR3 comprises 19 residues. CDR1 and CDR2 from the germline V gene are MGHRA and YSYEKL. J was trimmed by 5 bases and V by 1 base; bases with no gene match: 15. This chain's CDR3 is CASSQGVFRGGAGHNEQFF. CDR3 nucleotides: TGCGCCAGCAGCCAAGGGGTTTTCCGCGGGGGGGCCGGGCACAATGAGCAGTTCTTC.

The rearrangement joins TRBV28 to TRBJ1-6; TRBD1 agrees at 7 bases. The CDR3 totals 16 residues. Germline V CDR1 and CDR2: MDHEN, SYDVKM. V was clipped by 7 bases and J by 1 base; unmatched bases: 7. The CDR3 loop reads CASTGEQGSYNSPLHF. CDR3 nucleotide sequence: TGTGCCAGCACCGGGGAACAGGGGTCCTATAATTCACCCCTCCACTTT.

The rearrangement links TRBV4-1 to TRBJ2-1, with D possibly being TRBD1 (5 bases). With 1 base removed from V and 6 bases from J, the gap between germline ends came to 10 bases. CDR1 is MGHRA and CDR2 is YSYEKL in the germline V gene. CDR3 length: 14 amino acids. The CDR3 sequence: CASSQGGQTNEQFF. Written as DNA, the CDR3 is TGCGCCAGCAGCCAAGGGGGCCAGACCAATGAGCAGTTCTTC.

This clone was detected only once. The chain joins TRBV10-1 to TRBJ2-3, with 11 nucleotides matching TRBD2. Per germline, CDR1 WNHNN and CDR2 SYGVQD (reference sequence). J was trimmed by 2 bases and V by 4 bases; bases with no gene match: 2. This CDR3 region has 15 residues. The CDR3 region is CASSATSGITDTQYF. CDR3 coding DNA: TGCGCCAGCAGTGCGACTAGCGGGATCACAGATACGCAGTATTTT.

The V call is TRBV6-1, the J call TRBJ2-3, with D perhaps TRBD2 (6 bases). Germline CDR1 MNHNS, CDR2 SASEGT. Between the trimmed V and J ends, which lost 2 bases and 3 bases, there was a span of 18 bases. This CDR3 region has 17 residues. The CDR3 bases are TGTGCCAGCAGTGAAAGGACGGGAGCTAAGGGGACAGATACGCAGTATTTT. Translation: CASSERTGAKGTDTQYF.

The chain recombines TRBV10-3 with TRBJ2-7; 9 bases map to TRBD2. The CDR3 is made up of 15 amino acids. Germline assignment: CDR1 ENHRY and CDR2 SYGVKD. V gave up 4 bases and J gave up 3 bases; unmatched junction bases: 7. The CDR3 DNA reads TGTGCCATCAGTGGACCGGCTAGCGGGAACTACGAGCAGTACTTC. Translated, it gives CAISGPASGNYEQYF.

This chain links TRBV6-1 with TRBJ2-2; 15 bases map to TRBD2. V lost 11 bases to trimming and J lost 6 bases; unmatched junction nucleotides: 4. The CDR3 totals 14 residues. CDR1 is MNHNS and CDR2 is SASEGT in the germline V gene. The CDR3 spells CAAGTSGRPGELFF. The CDR3 DNA reads as TGTGCCGCTGGGACTAGCGGGAGGCCCGGGGAGCTGTTTTTT.

CDR3: CASSQTREVRGYTF. DNA of the CDR3: TGCGCCAGCAGCCAAACCAGGGAAGTTCGAGGCTACACCTTC. The chain links TRBV4-1 to TRBJ1-2; D possibly corresponds to TRBD1 (5 bases). V was cut by 2 bases and J by 8 bases, with 15 bases left in between. CDR3 length equals 14 residues. Per the germline V gene, CDR1 is MGHRA and CDR2 is YSYEKL.

The chain joins TRBV5-6 to TRBJ2-7; no clear D gene. Germline CDR1 SGHDT, CDR2 YYEEEE. The CDR3 is 14 residues long. Deletions cut 4 bases from V and 0 bases from J, with 11 bases between. CDR3 sequence (DNA): TGTGCCAGCAGCCGAGGCCAAGGCTCCTACGAGCAGTACTTC. This codes for CASSRGQGSYEQYF.

The chain recombines TRBV7-2 with TRBJ2-1; 12 bases align to TRBD2. CDR3 length: 16 residues. The trim removed 5 bases at V and 8 bases at J, leaving 10 bases unmatched. In germline, CDR1 is SGHTA, CDR2 FQGNSA. CDR3 DNA: TGTGCCAGCAGCGCCGCCGGGACTAGCGGGCTATATGAGCAGTTCTTC. Encoded protein: CASSAAGTSGLYEQFF.

The chain combines TRBV10-2 with TRBJ2-7; 9 nucleotides match TRBD1. This CDR3 spans 12 amino acids. Per germline, CDR1 WSHSY and CDR2 SAAADI. V gave up 8 bases and J gave up 6 bases; unmatched junction bases: 5. CDR3 in amino acids: CASQQGAFEQYF. The CDR3 DNA follows: TGCGCCAGCCAACAGGGGGCGTTCGAGCAGTACTTC.

Notes on this clone: The conserved final phenylalanine or tryptophan is absent from the CDR3, which likely points to a read error. The limits of the CDR3 on the DNA are not certain, so only TCRdb's listed CDR3 is given. V and J are TRBV27 and TRBJ1-2. Per the germline V gene, CDR1 is MNHEY and CDR2 is SMNVEV (reference sequence). The length of the CDR3 is 9 amino acids, counting both ends. CDR3 sequence reads: CASANRCLI.

This chain joins TRBV27 and TRBJ1-5, with 11 bases fitting TRBD1. With V trimmed by 6 bases and J by 3 bases, 10 bases remained unmatched. This CDR3 comprises 17 residues. The germline CDR1 and CDR2 sequences are MNHEY and SMNVEV (reference sequence). The CDR3 protein is CASSSRTGGVHNQPQHF. For the CDR3, the DNA is TGTGCCAGCAGCTCCCGGACAGGGGGCGTCCACAATCAGCCCCAGCATTTT.

A few counts support this clone. This chain connects TRBV7-8 to TRBJ1-5, with D unresolved. The germline gives CDR1 SGHVS, CDR2 FQNEAQ. Between the trimmed V and J ends, which lost 1 base and 4 bases, there was a span of 14 bases. CDR3 size: 16 residues. This chain's CDR3 is CASSLGRSSWNQPQHF. The CDR3 DNA reads as TGTGCCAGCAGCTTAGGTAGATCCTCGTGGAATCAGCCCCAGCATTTT.

The chain carries TRBV5-6 and TRBJ1-2; D perhaps matches TRBD1 (6 bases). Trimming stripped 3 bases from V and 1 base from J, with 13 bases between. CDR3 length: 15 amino acids. CDR1 and CDR2 (germline): SGHDT, YYEEEE. The CDR3 is CASSSAGAFNYGYTF. The CDR3, as DNA: TGTGCCAGCAGCTCGGCAGGGGCCTTTAACTATGGCTACACCTTC.